The clone carrying this T cell receptor (beta chain) was seen at least ten times. Antigen: not known. V lost 3 bases and J 12 bases, leaving 15 bases between the germline ends. The CDR3 runs to 13 residues. CDR1 is SGHTA, CDR2 FQGNSA, per germline. The sample originates from a study of metastatic and nonmetastatic thyroid tumors. Study details: Malignant thyroid and benign thyroid patients provided blood and tumor or nodule tissue whose repertoires were compared. Study-wide results and limits: Within blood and tumor, benign nodules reportedly had significantly lower TCR beta diversity than malignant thyroid tumors did.

As originally analysed: Built for papillary thyroid cancer, a distant-metastasis classifier drew on CDR3 differences across clinicopathological groups. TCRdb recomputed clones from the PCR reads via MiXCR. V and J calls and clone size were set by TCRdb, not the authors. The sample lists under 95,000 clones; approximately 11% were seen once. Prior to thyroid surgery, none of the patients had received any treatment. This sequence originates from a female donor with papillary thyroid cancer or a benign thyroid nodule (not recorded which). Some clones in this sample may be carry-over from other donors' samples. Specimen: blood. The rearrangement uses TRBV7-2 and TRBJ2-1; possibly TRBD1 for D (6 bases). CDR3 sequence reads: CASSFDTGLVQFF. Here the CDR3 DNA reads TGTGCCAGCAGCTTCGATACAGGGCTCGTGCAGTTCTTC.